What follows are 25 T cell receptor beta chains derived from one specimen sequenced in a study of monozygotic twins with inflammatory bowel disease. Reprocessing the 5' RACE reads, TCRdb reports a single entry for every CDR3 protein and omits DNA. Its table lists around 100,000 distinct CDR3 sequences. Specimen: blood. These TCRs come from a human donor with ulcerative colitis or Crohn's disease, or a healthy co-twin of an affected twin (not recorded which).

V gene TRBV10-3 combines with J gene TRBJ2-5; TCRdb selects TRBD2, and the lack of DNA leaves this call unchecked. The CDR3 contains 14 residues. Germline lookup yields CDR1 ENHRY and CDR2 SYGVKD. The CDR3 region is CAISAAGGPETQYF.

The genes are TRBV4-2 and TRBJ2-2; lacking DNA, the TRBD2 call made by TCRdb goes unchecked. Germline CDR1 LGHNA, CDR2 YNFKEQ. The CDR3 has 14 residues. CDR3 region: CASSQEGRPGELFF.

This chain uses TRBV7-6 with TRBJ1-2; TCRdb's D call of TRBD1 is untestable without DNA. The CDR3 sequence is 15 residues long. CDR1 is SGHVS, CDR2 FNYEAQ, per germline. CDR3 in amino acids: CASSLVDRGLNGYTF.

The V call is TRBV9, the J call TRBJ2-1. In germline, CDR1 is SGDLS, CDR2 YYNGEE. This CDR3 contains 14 residues. CDR3: CASSVDGEDNEQFF.

The V and J genes are TRBV7-2 and TRBJ2-7; TCRdb's D call, TRBD1, is unchecked because there is no DNA. The CDR3 runs to 15 residues. Per the germline V gene, CDR1 is SGHTA and CDR2 is FQGNSA. CDR3 region: CASSLAGTGGNEQYF. The full variable domain, rest sourced from reference TRBV7-2 and TRBJ2-7, is GAGVSQSPSNKVTEKGKDVELRCDPISGHTALYWYRQSLGQGLEFLIYFQGNSAPDKSGLPSDRFSAERTGGSVSTLTIQRTQQEDSAVYLCASSLAGTGGNEQYFGPGTRLTVT.

The rearrangement links TRBV5-1 to TRBJ2-3; the TCRdb call, TRBD2, lacks DNA for checking. Looked up from germline, CDR1 is SGHRS and CDR2 is YFSETQ. The CDR3 has 16 residues. CDR3 sequence: CASSAGTSGGADTQYF.

The chain combines TRBV6-2 or TRBV6-3 with TRBJ1-5; absent DNA, TCRdb's TRBD1 call cannot be checked. CDR3 size: 15 residues. In germline, CDR1 is MNHEY, CDR2 SVGEGT. The CDR3: CASSYMAGVNQPQHF.

This chain links TRBV6-2 or TRBV6-3 with TRBJ2-1; TCRdb lists TRBD2, though no DNA is available to test this call. Germline CDR1 and CDR2: MNHEY and SVGEGT. The CDR3 is 15 residues long. The chain's CDR3 is CASSPLADYYNEQFF.

V and J are TRBV7-2 and TRBJ1-2; there is no DNA to check the TCRdb D call of TRBD1. The length of the CDR3 is 14 residues. Germline-derived CDR1 and CDR2 are SGHTA and FQGNSA. The CDR3 protein is CASSLARQGHGYTF.

This chain links TRBV7-2 with TRBJ2-1; no DNA is available, so the TRBD1 call from TCRdb remains unchecked. Germline V CDR1 and CDR2: SGHTA, FQGNSA. The CDR3 has 15 residues. CDR3 in amino acids: CASSLGRGNYNEQFF.

J is TRBJ2-1 and V is TRBV28. The CDR3 extends over 12 amino acids. Germline V CDR1 and CDR2: MDHEN, SYDVKM. The CDR3 sequence: CASSDPTFGFVF.

The V call is TRBV27, the J call TRBJ2-6. The CDR3 runs to 13 residues. CDR1 and CDR2 (germline): MNHEY, SMNVEV (reference sequence). This CDR3 reads CASSLYGANVLTF.

The chain combines TRBV18 with TRBJ1-2; the D call from TCRdb, TRBD1, cannot be confirmed without DNA. Per germline, CDR1 KGHSH and CDR2 LQKENI. CDR3 length: 14 amino acids. The CDR3 loop reads CASTRTRTGEGYTF.

The chain joins TRBV21-1 to TRBJ2-7. TRBV21-1 corresponds to a pseudogene. This CDR3 comprises 14 residues. The CDR3: CASSKQGWGYEQYF.

The chain joins TRBV14 to TRBJ1-1; TCRdb names TRBD1, which stays unverified in the absence of DNA. From germline, CDR1 is SGHDN and CDR2 FVKESK. This CDR3 comprises 16 residues. This chain's CDR3 is CASSHASGGWNTEAFF.

The chain uses TRBV11-1 and TRBJ2-7. Germline CDR1 and CDR2: SGHAT and FQDESV (reference sequence). The CDR3 totals 15 residues. The CDR3 reads CASSLARWPNDEQYF.

V and J are TRBV11-2 and TRBJ2-1. Germline CDR1 is SGHAT and CDR2 is FQNNGV. The CDR3 runs 14 residues. Here the CDR3 reads CASSLRSSGDEQFF.

The chain combines TRBV30 with TRBJ2-6. The CDR3 has 15 residues. CDR1 GTSNPN and CDR2 SVGIG come from the germline V gene (reference sequence). The CDR3 protein is CAWRETSSGANVLTF.

V and J are TRBV9 and TRBJ2-7; without DNA, the TCRdb call of TRBD2 cannot be checked. The CDR3 sequence is 15 residues long. Germline V gene data show CDR1 as SGDLS and CDR2 as YYNGEE. The CDR3 sequence is CASSVGGNVGHEQYF.

This rearrangement joins TRBV27 to TRBJ2-7. Germline V lookup: CDR1 MNHEY, CDR2 SMNVEV (reference sequence). The CDR3 is 13 residues long. The CDR3 reads CASSYGGYYEQYF.

The CDR3 here is CASSFTGLAGGPNEQFF. The gene calls are TRBV5-1 and TRBJ2-1; TCRdb's D call of TRBD2 is untestable without DNA. Looked up from germline, CDR1 is SGHRS and CDR2 is YFSETQ. The CDR3 runs 17 residues.

The J gene is TRBJ2-1, the V gene TRBV7-2; TCRdb reports TRBD2, a call that lacks DNA to check it against. This CDR3 is 17 amino acids long. CDR1 and CDR2 from the germline V gene are SGHTA and FQGNSA. The CDR3 reads CASSLLRLSSGYNEQFF.

This chain uses TRBV20-1 with TRBJ1-6. Germline CDR1 reads DFQATT; CDR2 reads SNEGSKA (reference sequence). The CDR3 contains 12 residues. CDR3 sequence: CSAGIRGRPLHF.

The chain combines TRBV5-1 with TRBJ2-5; TCRdb outputs TRBD1, but without DNA this stays unchecked. Germline CDR1 SGHRS, CDR2 YFSETQ. This CDR3 is 18 amino acids long. The CDR3: CASSAPRDRGLSGETQYF.

The J gene is TRBJ2-1, the V gene TRBV7-2; TCRdb gives TRBD2 as the D gene, but with no DNA this cannot be confirmed. Germline-derived CDR1 and CDR2 are SGHTA and FQGNSA. CDR3 length: 13 amino acids. The CDR3 spells CASSLTGGNEQFF.